What follows are 19 T cell receptor beta chains derived from one specimen sequenced in a study of PD-1 blockade in classical Hodgkin lymphoma. Some clones are missing from TCRdb's copy, which holds only in-frame ones; the method was immunoSEQ multiplex PCR. The table records approximately 28,000 clones, roughly 80% of them present only once. Time point described: cycle 4 day 1 (C4D1), after less than seven weeks of nivolumab. Brentuximab vedotin exposure varied among the patients, all of whom had relapsed after autologous stem cell transplantation. Investigators isolated CD4+ T cells from thawed PBMCs through magnetic negative selection. Sample: CD4+ T cells from blood, taken before the fourth cycle of nivolumab. All receptors derive from a human donor with classical Hodgkin lymphoma.

The genes are TRBV5-1 and TRBJ1-2; 7 bases match TRBD1. The germline gives CDR1 SGHRS, CDR2 YFSETQ. The trim removed 4 bases at V and 5 bases at J, leaving 5 bases unmatched. CDR3 length equals 13 residues. This CDR3 reads CASSPLTGYGYTF. The CDR3 DNA is TGCGCCAGCAGCCCACTGACAGGGTATGGCTACACCTTC.

This chain links TRBV9 with TRBJ1-6; D gene unclear. CDR3 size: 14 residues. Per the germline V gene, CDR1 is SGDLS and CDR2 is YYNGEE. Trimming took 0 bases from V and 7 from J, leaving 8 bases between them. CDR3 region: CASSVVSGNSPLHF. CDR3 in DNA: TGTGCCAGCAGCGTAGTCTCGGGGAATTCACCCCTCCACTTT.

The chain is built from TRBV2 and TRBJ1-1; D may be TRBD1 (5 bases). CDR3 length equals 14 residues. V was trimmed by 5 bases and J by 0 bases, leaving 10 bases between them. Germline loops: CDR1 SNHLY, CDR2 FYNNEI. CDR3 sequence: CASSWDDMNTEAFF. Here the CDR3 DNA reads TGTGCCAGCAGTTGGGACGACATGAACACTGAAGCTTTCTTT.

This rearrangement joins TRBV5-1 to TRBJ1-6; no definite D call. Trimming shortened V by 0 bases and J by 8 bases, and 9 bases separated the two germline ends. The CDR3 spans 14 residues. Per germline, CDR1 SGHRS and CDR2 YFSETQ. DNA of the CDR3: TGCGCCAGCAGCTTGGGTGAGGAACATTCACCCCTCCACTTT. Residues: CASSLGEEHSPLHF.

This clone came up a few times. The chain has TRBV6-5 and TRBJ2-2, with 7 bases identical to TRBD2. The germline V gene encodes CDR1 MNHEY and CDR2 SVGAGI. The CDR3 length is 15 residues. The V gene end was trimmed by 4 bases and the J gene end by 4 bases; junction bases not matched to a gene: 6. Here the CDR3 DNA reads TGTGCCAGCAGTTTCCGGACTAGAAGCACCGGGGAGCTGTTTTTT. It yields the protein CASSFRTRSTGELFF.

This rearrangement joins TRBV7-6 to TRBJ1-5; a possible D gene is TRBD1 (5 bases). The CDR3 length is 17 residues. The germline V and J ends were trimmed by 7 bases and 0 bases, with 19 bases remaining between them. The V gene's germline CDR1 is SGHVS and CDR2 FNYEAQ. CDR3 DNA: TGTGCCAGCACCCTAGGGGCAGGGATGGTTAGCAATCAGCCCCAGCATTTT. It yields the protein CASTLGAGMVSNQPQHF. The entire variable domain, with the rest obtained from reference TRBV7-6 and TRBJ1-5, is as follows: GAGVSQSPRYKVTKRGQDVALRCDPISGHVSLYWYRQALGQGPEFLTYFNYEAQQDKSGLPNDRFSAERPEGSISTLTIQRTEQRDSAMYRCASTLGAGMVSNQPQHFGDGTRLSIL.

The V and J genes are TRBV6-5 and TRBJ2-5; 9 bases align to TRBD2. V was clipped by 6 bases and J by 4 bases; unmatched bases: 3. CDR3 length: 13 residues. CDR1 is MNHEY, CDR2 SVGAGI, per germline. The CDR3 nucleotides are TGTGCCAGCAGGGCGGGGGGGGTAGAGACCCAGTACTTC. This gives the protein CASRAGGVETQYF.

The rearrangement joins TRBV10-3 to TRBJ2-5; the D is unclear. This CDR3 is 15 amino acids long. From germline, CDR1 is ENHRY and CDR2 SYGVKD. Trimming stripped 3 bases from V and 3 bases from J, with 14 bases between. CDR3 loop: CAISDHDTFKETQYF. Here the CDR3 DNA reads TGTGCCATCAGTGACCACGACACCTTTAAAGAGACCCAGTACTTC.

The chain links TRBV4-2 to TRBJ1-4; tentatively, D is TRBD1 (5 bases). The CDR3 loop spans 18 amino acids. V shed 1 base and J shed 6 bases, with 21 bases lying between them. Germline V CDR1 and CDR2: LGHNA, YNFKEQ. The DNA of the CDR3 is TGTGCCAGCAGCCAAGGACCCATGACAGCCACCGGACATGAAAAACTGTTTTTT. Residues: CASSQGPMTATGHEKLFF.

The V and J genes are TRBV5-6 and TRBJ1-6; perhaps TRBD1 as D (6 bases). Germline CDR1 SGHDT, CDR2 YYEEEE. Trimming cost V 4 bases and J 6 bases, with 17 bases left between them. This CDR3 has 16 residues. The CDR3 DNA reads TGTGCCAGCAGCGGATACACAGGGAACATTAATTCACCCCTCCACTTT. It specifies CASSGYTGNINSPLHF.

This clone was recorded a few times. This chain joins TRBV5-8 and TRBJ1-4; D is unresolved. Germline V lookup: CDR1 SGHTS, CDR2 YDEGEE. CDR3 length: 12 amino acids. V lost 3 bases, J lost 10 bases, and 10 bases lay in between. The CDR3 region is CASSSGLGKLFF. DNA for the CDR3: TGTGCCAGCAGCTCCGGACTGGGAAAACTGTTTTTT.

This clone was seen only a few times. V is TRBV2 and J is TRBJ2-5, with 8 bases matching TRBD2. CDR3 length: 14 residues. V lost 2 bases and J lost 4; bases outside the gene matches: 3. CDR1 and CDR2 from the germline V gene are SNHLY and FYNNEI. This chain's CDR3 is CASSEWAGGETQYF. DNA of the CDR3: TGTGCCAGCAGTGAATGGGCGGGAGGAGAGACCCAGTACTTC. Combining the CDR3 with reference TRBV2 and TRBJ2-5 gives the whole variable domain EPEVTQTPSHQVTQMGQEVILRCVPISNHLYFYWYRQILGQKVEFLVSFYNNEISEKSEIFDDQFSVERPDGSNFTLKIRSTKLEDSAMYFCASSEWAGGETQYFGPGTRLLVL.

This rearrangement joins TRBV4-1 to TRBJ2-2; D not certain. The germline V gene encodes CDR1 MGHRA and CDR2 YSYEKL. The CDR3 has 16 amino acids. Deletions cut 1 base from V and 5 bases from J, with 14 bases between. CDR3 bases: TGCGCCAGCAGCCAAGCCTCCGGGCCCTCGACCGGGGAGCTGTTTTTT. Protein product: CASSQASGPSTGELFF.

The rearrangement uses TRBV5-1 and TRBJ2-3; a weak D match, TRBD1 (6 bases). Germline V lookup: CDR1 SGHRS, CDR2 YFSETQ. Deletions cut 4 bases from V and 4 bases from J, with 13 bases between. The CDR3 runs to 14 residues. The CDR3 nucleotides read TGCGCCAGCAGCGGGCAGGGGCTCGCAGATACGCAGTATTTT. This codes for CASSGQGLADTQYF.

The CDR3: CASSLDRDSEAFF. Here the CDR3 DNA reads TGTGCCAGCAGCTTAGATCGGGACAGTGAAGCTTTCTTT. The chain uses TRBV11-2 and TRBJ1-1, with 7 nucleotides matching TRBD1. V was pared by 0 bases and J by 7 bases, with 2 bases of the junction left unmatched. Germline V gene data show CDR1 as SGHAT and CDR2 as FQNNGV. The CDR3 has 13 amino acids.

A few counts support this clone. The chain combines TRBV7-9 with TRBJ2-7; D ambiguous. Germline V gene sequence: CDR1 SEHNR, CDR2 FQNEAQ (reference sequence). The V end was cut by 0 bases, the J end by 3 bases, with 9 bases between. This CDR3 has 14 residues. This CDR3 reads CASSLAAGDYEQYF. In DNA form, the CDR3 reads TGTGCCAGCAGCTTAGCGGCAGGAGACTACGAGCAGTACTTC.

The chain carries TRBV7-2 and TRBJ1-5; D is possibly TRBD1 (6 bases). Trimming took off 3 bases at V and 6 bases at J, with 12 bases between the two ends. There are 14 residues in the CDR3. Germline CDR1 reads SGHTA; CDR2 reads FQGNSA. The DNA for the CDR3 is TGTGCCAGCAGCTTTGGGGGGGCGAGTCAGCCCCAGCATTTT. Its protein is CASSFGGASQPQHF.

CDR3 DNA: TGTGCCAGCAGCGTTGATGGGGCTTTTAGTTTCCTCCAAGAGACCCAGTACTTC. Translation gives CASSVDGAFSFLQETQYF. The chain recombines TRBV9 with TRBJ2-5, with D possibly being TRBD1 (5 bases). Trimming stripped 2 bases from V and 1 base from J, with 21 bases between. In germline, CDR1 is SGDLS, CDR2 YYNGEE. The CDR3 totals 18 residues.

The genes are TRBV2 and TRBJ2-2; D is perhaps TRBD1 (6 bases). The CDR3 runs 17 residues. Between the trimmed V and J ends, which lost 1 base and 4 bases, there was a span of 16 bases. Germline V lookup: CDR1 SNHLY, CDR2 FYNNEI. The CDR3 nucleotides read TGTGCCAGCAGTGAAGAGGGTCCAGGGGCCCCCACCGGGGAGCTGTTTTTT. This gives the protein CASSEEGPGAPTGELFF.